The clone carrying this T cell receptor (beta chain) was picked up a small number of times. This sample stems from a study of identical twins. Trimming removed 11 bases from V and 5 bases from J, with 20 bases in between. CDR3 length: 15 amino acids. Germline V gene sequence: CDR1 KGHDR, CDR2 SFDVKD. Healthy Caucasians, and only they, were the donors. TCRdb reprocessed the 5' RACE reads via MiXCR and lists one record per CDR3 protein. Among a few hundred thousand distinct CDR3 sequences listed, about 10% were seen once. The V call is TRBV24-1, the J call TRBJ2-2; tentative D call: TRBD1 (8 bases). The sequence came from a woman aged 45-60 years in good health. The specimen sequenced was naive T cells sorted from blood. Here the CDR3 DNA reads TGTGCCATCCAACAGGGGGGGAGTTGGACCGGGGAGCTGTTTTTT. This translates into CAIQQGGSWTGELFF.